This entry is about one T cell receptor beta chain. Sequencing was performed with immunoSEQ multiplex PCR; in TCRdb, only in-frame clones are kept and a portion is missing. Of approximately 5,000 clones in the sample, 60% to 75% are singletons; the top ten hold around 42%. The J segment lost 5 bases and the V segment lost 4 bases, leaving 6 bases of the junction unmatched. This CDR3 region has 15 residues. From germline, CDR1 is SGHAT and CDR2 FQNNGV. This record comes from a study of OX40 agonist ivuxolimab in advanced cancers. Across the study: Of mixed ages from about 23 to 79 and averaging approximately 60 years, the group was about 80% male.

This receptor was obtained from an adult with an advanced solid tumor such as melanoma, head and neck, liver or kidney cancer. The rearrangement joins TRBV11-2 to TRBJ2-1; the match to TRBD2 covers 9 bases. The sample here was CD4+ or CD8+ T cells sorted from blood, taken in a trial of the OX40 agonist ivuxolimab. As DNA, the CDR3 is TGTGCCAGCAGCTCCTGGACTAGCGCGAACAATGAGCAGTTCTTC. Protein: CASSSWTSANNEQFF.